The clone carrying this T cell receptor (beta chain) was counted a few times. The antigen is unknown. Trimming cost V 2 bases and J 6 bases; bases outside gene matches: 9. Germline loops: CDR1 MGHRA, CDR2 YSYEKL. The CDR3 loop spans 16 amino acids. The sample originates from a study of T cell repertoires in cytomegalovirus infection. General study results and limits: Ex vivo, HLA-C-restricted CMV-specific TCR beta clonotypes prevailed over the rest of the response.

TCRdb redid the calling of the reads with MiXCR, one entry per CDR3 protein. The table shows 680,000 or so distinct CDR3 sequences, with roughly 30% occurring only once. The source was cultured PBMCs, collected from culture after CMV antigen stimulation. The receptor's source is a human donor in good health (CMV status not recorded). Some clones in this sample may be carry-over from other donors' samples. The chain has TRBV4-1 and TRBJ2-3, with 9 positions matching TRBD1. CDR3 loop: CASSQSTSDRGDTQYF. The CDR3 region has the DNA TGCGCCAGCAGCCAATCCACATCGGACAGGGGCGATACGCAGTATTTT.